What follows are 16 T cell receptor beta chains derived from one specimen sequenced in a study of shared clonotypes between healthy human individuals (TCRdb year 2020). Library generation was performed with the immunoSEQ multiplex PCR assay. Not all clones reach the TCRdb copy of this immuneACCESS table, which keeps in-frame sequences only. Checked studies attribute under half of the gap to unresolved V genes and leave the rest unexplained. Across this sample there are around 2.1 million clones, with approximately 96% seen only once. The biggest ten clones account for around 0.13% of the sample. Material: naive CD4+ T cells sorted from blood. The cell subset or site label, as the study defines it: CD45RA+ positively selected. The receptors were gathered from a young man in good health.

This clone showed up just once. The V call is TRBV5-4, the J call TRBJ1-2; unclear D gene. Germline CDR1 and CDR2: SGHNT and YYREEE (reference sequence). This CDR3 has 16 amino acids. V was clipped by 0 bases and J by 8 bases, with 20 bases between them. This CDR3 is CASSLAGRLTEGGYTF. In DNA form, the CDR3 reads TGTGCCAGCAGCTTGGCCGGGAGGCTCACCGAAGGGGGCTACACCTTC.

On this clone itself: Germline and junction disagree at one end, which may indicate a read error. The CDR3 DNA reads TGTGCTAGCAGCCAAGGACTAGCGGAAGAGACCCAGTACTTC. This translates into CASSQGLAEETQYF. V gene TRBV7-7 combines with J gene TRBJ2-5; TRBD2 matches at 10 bases. CDR1 SSHAT and CDR2 FNYEAQ come from the germline V gene (reference sequence). This CDR3 has 14 residues.

This sequence joins TRBV7-9 and TRBJ1-1; D is uncertain. CDR3 size: 14 residues. The germline V gene encodes CDR1 SEHNR and CDR2 FQNEAQ (reference sequence). The V and J ends lost 0 bases and 8 bases respectively, with 13 bases between them. CDR3 amino acids: CASSLAQSALEAFF. In DNA form, the CDR3 reads TGTGCCAGCAGCTTAGCACAAAGTGCGTTGGAAGCTTTCTTT.

CDR3 DNA: TGTGCCAGCAGCTTAAGTCAGACAGGGCCCTACGAGCAGTACTTC. Translated: CASSLSQTGPYEQYF. The chain couples TRBV11-2 to TRBJ2-7; TRBD1 agrees at 7 bases. CDR3 length: 15 residues. After removal of 2 bases from V and 2 bases from J, the junction contained 6 bases not matched to a gene. Germline V lookup: CDR1 SGHAT, CDR2 FQNNGV.

A remark on this clone: This CDR3 is also generated by other DNA sequences in the sample. The CDR3 here is CASSFRRATNEKLFF. The CDR3 coding sequence is TGTGCCAGCAGTTTTCGTCGCGCAACTAATGAAAAACTGTTTTTT. V gene TRBV28 combines with J gene TRBJ1-4; D ambiguous. The V gene's germline CDR1 is MDHEN and CDR2 SYDVKM. The CDR3 totals 15 residues. V lost 3 bases and J lost 0, with 8 bases in between.

Of note for this clone: Other DNA sequences in the same sample also yield this CDR3. The gene calls are TRBV6-1 and TRBJ2-7; 7 bases match TRBD1. The CDR3 consists of 13 residues. After removal of 6 bases from V and 1 base from J, the junction contained 3 bases not matched to a gene. Germline CDR1 MNHNS, CDR2 SASEGT. DNA of the CDR3: TGTGCCAGCAGCTCGGACAGGTCCTACGAGCAGTACTTC. It translates to CASSSDRSYEQYF.

The chain joins TRBV5-1 to TRBJ1-1, with no clear D. The CDR3 consists of 14 residues. V was trimmed by 0 bases and J by 0 bases, leaving 6 bases between them. The germline gives CDR1 SGHRS, CDR2 YFSETQ. CDR3 protein: CASSLELMNTEAFF. The DNA of the CDR3 is TGCGCCAGCAGCTTGGAACTAATGAACACTGAAGCTTTCTTT.

The genes are TRBV15 and TRBJ1-5; D may be TRBD1 (5 bases). The CDR3 is 16 amino acids. The germline V gene has CDR1 LNHNV and CDR2 YYDKDF (reference sequence). Trimming pared 2 bases from V and 7 bases from J, leaving 18 bases between. The CDR3 sequence is CATSRQLGAPLQPQHF. CDR3 DNA sequence: TGTGCCACCAGCAGACAACTAGGGGCCCCCTTGCAGCCCCAGCATTTT.

The V call is TRBV6-7, the J call TRBJ1-1; D perhaps matches TRBD1 (5 bases). TRBV6-7 is an ORF, with its function uncertain. This CDR3 region has 16 residues. V was clipped by 0 bases and J by 5 bases, with 16 bases between them. The CDR3 DNA is TGTGCCAGCAGTTACTCGTGGGCAGGGCGTGAGACTGAAGCTTTCTTT. Its protein product is CASSYSWAGRETEAFF.

CDR3 sequence (DNA): TGTGCCAGCAGTCCCCCGACAGATCGGGATACGCAGTATTTT. Translated: CASSPPTDRDTQYF. J is TRBJ2-3 and V is TRBV6-5; tentative D call: TRBD1 (5 bases). The CDR3 spans 14 residues. CDR1 and CDR2 (germline): MNHEY, SVGAGI. Trimming removed 5 bases from V and 6 bases from J, with 15 bases in between.

The rearrangement joins TRBV27 to TRBJ1-2; the match to TRBD1 covers 11 bases. Unmatched junction bases numbered 5, after V lost 5 bases and J lost 3 bases. The CDR3 covers 15 residues. The germline V gene encodes CDR1 MNHEY and CDR2 SMNVEV (reference sequence). CDR3 bases: TGTGCCAGCAGTCGGGGGACAGGGGGAGACTATGGCTACACCTTC. Translation gives CASSRGTGGDYGYTF.

V is TRBV9 and J is TRBJ2-7; 9 positions match TRBD1. Germline V gene lookup returns CDR1 SGDLS and CDR2 YYNGEE. The CDR3 totals 16 residues. Unmatched junction bases numbered 12, after V lost 3 bases and J lost 5 bases. In nucleotides, the CDR3 is TGTGCCAGCAGCGCCGACCCGGGACAGGGTCAACACGAGCAGTACTTC. Protein: CASSADPGQGQHEQYF.

This clone was counted a single time. The gene calls are TRBV29-1 and TRBJ2-5, with D uncertain. In germline, CDR1 is SQVTM, CDR2 ANQGSEA. V was clipped by 7 bases and J by 4 bases, with 16 bases between them. The CDR3 has 13 residues. The CDR3 sequence: CSATDPGRETQYF. DNA of the CDR3: TGCAGCGCTACGGACCCCGGTCGAGAGACCCAGTACTTC.

This clone was counted a single time. The V call is TRBV27, the J call TRBJ2-3, with 9 positions matching TRBD2. The CDR3 covers 17 residues. Germline CDR1 MNHEY, CDR2 SMNVEV (reference sequence). Trimming at V came to 6 bases and at J to 1 base, leaving 11 bases not matched to a gene. This chain's CDR3 is CASSYVGVAGGTDTQYF. The DNA of the CDR3 is TGTGCCAGCAGCTACGTGGGGGTAGCGGGAGGCACAGATACGCAGTATTTT.

The chain carries TRBV7-9 and TRBJ1-6; possibly TRBD1 for D (6 bases). Germline CDR1 and CDR2: SEHNR and FQNEAQ (reference sequence). The CDR3 is made up of 17 amino acids. Trimming took 6 bases from V and 2 from J, leaving 17 bases between them. CDR3 protein: CASRRDIGSAYNSPLHF. In DNA, the CDR3 is TGTGCCAGCAGGCGGGACATCGGTAGCGCCTATAATTCACCCCTCCACTTT.

This clone appeared a few times. The V and J genes are TRBV7-2 and TRBJ2-7; the match to TRBD2 covers 11 bases. The length of the CDR3 is 13 residues. The germline V gene has CDR1 SGHTA and CDR2 FQGNSA. J was trimmed by 4 bases and V by 4 bases; bases with no gene match: 0. CDR3 residues: CASSSSGGYEQYF. The DNA for the CDR3 is TGTGCCAGCAGCTCTAGCGGGGGGTACGAGCAGTACTTC. Together with reference TRBV7-2 and TRBJ2-7, the CDR3 gives the full variable domain: GAGVSQSPSNKVTEKGKDVELRCDPISGHTALYWYRQSLGQGLEFLIYFQGNSAPDKSGLPSDRFSAERTGGSVSTLTIQRTQQEDSAVYLCASSSSGGYEQYFGPGTRLTVT.